These 3 T cell receptor beta chains were all obtained from the same sample, sequenced in a study of OX40 agonist ivuxolimab in advanced cancers. Here immunoSEQ multiplex PCR was the method, and the copy in TCRdb shows in-frame clones only, minus some. The table shows around 37,000 clones, with roughly 76% occurring only once. This sample comprised CD4+ or CD8+ T cells sorted from blood, obtained in a trial of the OX40 agonist ivuxolimab. The source of these receptors is an adult with an advanced solid tumor such as melanoma, head and neck, liver or kidney cancer.

This chain links TRBV7-9 with TRBJ2-7; D unclear. V was pared by 3 bases and J by 0 bases, with 9 bases between. CDR1 SEHNR and CDR2 FQNEAQ come from the germline V gene (reference sequence). CDR3 length: 14 amino acids. Here the CDR3 reads CASSFWSSSYEQYF. CDR3 in DNA: TGTGCCAGCAGCTTCTGGTCGAGCTCCTACGAGCAGTACTTC. The full variable domain, its missing parts supplied by reference TRBV7-9 and TRBJ2-7, is DTGVSQNPRHKITKRGQNVTFRCDPISEHNRLYWYRQTLGQGPEFLTYFQNEAQLEKSRLLSDRFSAERPKGSFSTLEIQRTEQGDSAMYLCASSFWSSSYEQYFGPGTRLTVT.

The rearrangement joins TRBV19 to TRBJ2-3, with a tentative D call TRBD2 (7 bases). The ends were cut back, 8 bases at V and 1 base at J, with 10 bases in the middle. This CDR3 has 13 residues. The V gene's germline CDR1 is LNHDA and CDR2 SQIVND (reference sequence). Written as DNA, the CDR3 is TGTGCCAGTTGGGGGGGCCGCACAGATACGCAGTATTTT. It encodes CASWGGRTDTQYF.

The chain links TRBV19 to TRBJ2-7; D not certain. Trimming stripped 3 bases from V and 5 bases from J, with 8 bases between. Looked up from germline, CDR1 is LNHDA and CDR2 is SQIVND (reference sequence). The CDR3 loop spans 12 amino acids. Here the CDR3 reads CASSISPHEQYF. CDR3 coding DNA: TGTGCCAGTAGTATTTCCCCCCACGAGCAGTACTTC.